This T cell receptor beta chain was obtained from a study of blood T cell repertoires in COVID-19. About the research overall: T cells, B-cell-depleted T cells, or PBMCs supplied cDNA or gDNA.

Germline-derived CDR1 and CDR2 are MNHEY and SVGAGI. The ends lost 0 bases at V and 8 bases at J; junction bases unmatched: 7. The CDR3 is made up of 16 amino acids. The protocol was immunoSEQ multiplex PCR, while the TCRdb copy is restricted to in-frame clones and leaves out a portion. The table includes approximately 120,000 clones, about 85% detected once. The receptor was derived from an elderly woman with acute or convalescent COVID-19. This rearrangement joins TRBV6-5 to TRBJ1-4, with 9 nucleotides matching TRBD1. Sequencing was done on a sample of peripheral blood. For the CDR3, the DNA is TGTGCCAGCAGTTACTCCTTACAGGGGGCGCGGGAAAAACTGTTTTTT. This sequence encodes CASSYSLQGAREKLFF.